What follows is one T cell receptor (beta chain) and its context. Its antigen is unidentified. Sequencing used immunoSEQ multiplex PCR; TCRdb keeps in-frame clones, though not all of them. The repertoire holds roughly 260,000 clones, with approximately 93% as singletons. The ends were cut back, 5 bases at V and 5 bases at J, with 15 bases in the middle. The CDR3 consists of 15 residues. Germline V gene sequence: CDR1 SEHNR, CDR2 FQNEAQ (reference sequence). This record comes from a study of T cell responses to AZD1222 COVID-19 vaccine. Whole-study results and caveats: The study found Spike-specific TCR breadth and depth rose after two AZD1222 doses. Nearly half of spike-specific TCRs reportedly target unmutated variant regions. Just a handful of AZD1222 recipients were seropositive at baseline.

This TCR was recovered from an adult in good health. The sample consisted of peripheral blood, taken on day 0 of AZD1222 vaccination. The genes are TRBV7-9 and TRBJ2-2; maybe TRBD2 (6 bases). This chain's CDR3 is CASSPGGPRTGELFF. The CDR3 DNA follows: TGTGCCAGCAGCCCTGGAGGGCCAAGGACCGGGGAGCTGTTTTTT.